This T cell receptor beta chain was profiled in a study of tumor and adjacent non-tumor tissue in lung cancer. Findings and caveats of the study: Normal lung showed higher cumulative top 100 clone frequency than tumor.

This sample's RNA came from whole unsorted tissue. Three rounds of nested PCR, following a modified ARM-PCR protocol, produced the TCRbeta library. Each CDR3 protein is one row after TCRdb ran MiXCR on the multiplex PCR reads. The table lists about 93,000 distinct CDR3 sequences, approximately 65% of them singletons. As for this clonotype: Its cognate antigen is unknown.

Germline V gene sequence: CDR1 SNHLY, CDR2 FYNNEI. Trimming removed 1 base at V and 3 bases at J, with 9 bases between. The CDR3 covers 14 residues. Sequences were obtained from lung tumor tissue. This sequence originates from a man aged 60-69 years with non-small cell lung cancer. The chain combines TRBV2 with TRBJ1-2, with D perhaps TRBD1 (6 bases). The chain's CDR3 is CASSEVGHYYGYTF. CDR3 sequence (DNA): TGTGCCAGCAGTGAAGTGGGACATTACTATGGCTACACCTTC.